This TCR beta chain was sequenced during a study of T cell responses to AZD1222 COVID-19 vaccine. Across the study: Second doses were pooled across both intervals (about 4 or about 12 weeks). Study results and limitations: Females outnumbered males among donors, who were mostly white British; clonal diversity was possibly underestimated.

Remarks on this clone: Its antigen is undetermined.

The method was immunoSEQ multiplex PCR; TCRdb's version includes in-frame clones alone and lacks a portion of them. The table records some 130,000 clones, around nine tenths of them present only once. This CDR3 spans 13 amino acids. Per germline, CDR1 SGDLS and CDR2 YYNGEE. The V gene lost 0 bases and the J gene lost 7 bases, with 10 bases spanning the gap. The chain couples TRBV9 to TRBJ2-5; perhaps TRBD2 as D (5 bases). The receptor was isolated from an adult in good health. The sample in question was peripheral blood, obtained on day 0 of AZD1222 vaccination. CDR3 residues: CASSVEHRGTQYF. The CDR3 DNA reads as TGTGCCAGCAGCGTAGAACACCGGGGGACCCAGTACTTC.